This entry is about one T cell receptor beta chain. Its matching antigen is unknown. This specimen belongs to a study of T cell responses to AZD1222 COVID-19 vaccine. Study-level findings and limits: Donors, mostly white British, included more females; clonal diversity was possibly underestimated. Seropositive status at baseline applied to only five or six AZD1222 recipients.

This CDR3 region has 17 residues. Per the germline V gene, CDR1 is MNHEY and CDR2 is SMNVEV (reference sequence). The V gene end was trimmed by 2 bases and the J gene end by 1 base; junction bases not matched to a gene: 10. Profiling relied on immunoSEQ multiplex PCR, and the TCRdb table lists in-frame clones only, not all of them. The sample includes about 160,000 clones, 92% of them seen just once. This receptor was obtained from an adult in good health. Sequences were derived from peripheral blood, sampled on day 0 of MenACWY control vaccination. The rearrangement joins TRBV27 to TRBJ2-7; 8 bases are shared with TRBD1. The CDR3 is CASSLGARRDRSYEQYF. In nucleotides, the CDR3 is TGTGCCAGCAGTTTAGGGGCCCGCCGGGACAGGTCCTACGAGCAGTACTTC.